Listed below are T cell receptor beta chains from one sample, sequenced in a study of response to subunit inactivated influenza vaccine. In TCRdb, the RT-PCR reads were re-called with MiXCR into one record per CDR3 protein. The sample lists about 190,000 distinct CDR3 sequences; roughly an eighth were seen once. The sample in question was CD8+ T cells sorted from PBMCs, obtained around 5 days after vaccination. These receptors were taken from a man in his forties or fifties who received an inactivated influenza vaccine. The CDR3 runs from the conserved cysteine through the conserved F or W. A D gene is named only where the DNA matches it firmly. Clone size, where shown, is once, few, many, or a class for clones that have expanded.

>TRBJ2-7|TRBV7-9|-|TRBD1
CASSLGIGGRAYEQYF
TGTGCCAGCAGCTTAGGGATAGGGGGCAGGGCCTACGAGCAGTACTTC
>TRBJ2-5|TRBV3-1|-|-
CASSQEALTGETQYF
TGTGCCAGCAGCCAAGAAGCCCTAACCGGAGAGACCCAGTACTTC
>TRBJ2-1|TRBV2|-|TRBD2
CASTGGSYEQFF
TGTGCCAGCACTGGCGGGAGCTACGAGCAGTTCTTC
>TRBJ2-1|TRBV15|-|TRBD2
CATSRDPAGGYNEQFF
TGTGCCACCAGCAGAGATCCGGCGGGGGGGTACAATGAGCAGTTCTTC
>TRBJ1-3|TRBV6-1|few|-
CASSEWGTDWTIYF
TGTGCCAGCAGTGAATGGGGGACGGACTGGACCATATATTTT
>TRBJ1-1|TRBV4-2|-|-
CASSQGPDTNTEAFF
TGTGCCAGCAGCCAAGGTCCAGACACGAACACTGAAGCTTTCTTT
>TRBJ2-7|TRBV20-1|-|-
CSARTRDSYEQYF
TGCAGTGCGAGAACCCGGGACTCCTACGAGCAGTACTTC
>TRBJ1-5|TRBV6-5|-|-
CASSYSQINQPQHF
TGTGCCAGCAGTTACTCCCAAATCAATCAGCCCCAGCATTTT
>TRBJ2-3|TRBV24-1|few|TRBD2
CAALGREVTDTQYF
TGTGCCGCGCTGGGGCGGGAGGTCACAGATACGCAGTATTTT
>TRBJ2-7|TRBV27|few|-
CASCSLIGTGQDEQYF
TGTGCCAGCTGTTCCCTGATCGGAACAGGGCAAGACGAGCAGTACTTC
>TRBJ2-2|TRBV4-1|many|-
CASSQGVAGELFF
TGCGCCAGCAGCCAAGGCGTAGCCGGGGAGCTGTTTTTT
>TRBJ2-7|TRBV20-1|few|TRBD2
CSATTSIPSYEQYF
TGCAGTGCTACGACTAGCATACCCTCCTACGAGCAGTACTTC
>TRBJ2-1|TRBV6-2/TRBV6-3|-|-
CASSYNAGLEQFF
TGTGCCAGCAGTTACAACGCGGGCCTTGAGCAGTTCTTC
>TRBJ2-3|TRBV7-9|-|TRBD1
CASSPLGGLGDTQYF
TGTGCCAGCAGCCCGTTAGGGGGCCTGGGCGATACGCAGTATTTT
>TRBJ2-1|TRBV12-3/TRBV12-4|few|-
CASTGQPYNEQFF
TGTGCCAGCACCGGACAGCCTTACAATGAGCAGTTCTTC
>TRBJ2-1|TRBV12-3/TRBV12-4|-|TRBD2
CASGRASLSNEQFF
TGTGCCAGCGGGAGGGCCAGTCTCAGCAATGAGCAGTTCTTC
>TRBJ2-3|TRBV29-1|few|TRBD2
CSVELLAGGADTQYF
TGCAGCGTTGAACTACTAGCGGGAGGGGCAGATACGCAGTATTTT
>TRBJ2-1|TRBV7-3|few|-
CASSLGPGDNSYNEQFF
TGTGCCAGCAGCTTAGGGCCTGGTGATAACTCCTACAATGAGCAGTTCTTC
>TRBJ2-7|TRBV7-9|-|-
CASSFPGSGSYEQYF
TGTGCCAGCAGCTTTCCGGGGAGCGGCTCCTACGAGCAGTACTTC
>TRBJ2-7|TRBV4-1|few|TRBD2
CASSQSGTRGEAYEQYF
TGCGCCAGCAGCCAATCCGGGACCCGGGGGGAAGCGTACGAGCAGTACTTC
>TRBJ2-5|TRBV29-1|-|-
CSVEPTLMDSGETQYF
TGCAGCGTTGAACCTACCCTAATGGACTCGGGGGAGACCCAGTACTTC
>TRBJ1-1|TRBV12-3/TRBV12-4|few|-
CASSFVWNTEAFF
TGTGCCAGCAGTTTCGTGTGGAACACTGAAGCTTTCTTT
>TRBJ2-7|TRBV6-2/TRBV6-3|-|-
CASSFPSEQYF
TGTGCCAGCAGTTTCCCTAGCGAGCAGTACTTC
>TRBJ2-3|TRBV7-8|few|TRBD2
CASSLVSSGGLDTQYF
TGTGCCAGCAGCTTAGTATCTAGCGGGGGACTAGATACGCAGTATTTT
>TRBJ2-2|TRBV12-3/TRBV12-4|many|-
CASKPFMGIHRNTGELFF
TGTGCCAGCAAACCATTTATGGGGATCCACCGAAACACCGGGGAGCTGTTTTTT
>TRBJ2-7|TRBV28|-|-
CASSPLADMYEQYF
TGTGCCAGCAGTCCCTTGGCGGATATGTACGAGCAGTACTTC
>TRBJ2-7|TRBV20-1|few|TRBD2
CSAEGLALSYEQYF
TGCAGTGCGGAGGGACTAGCGCTCTCCTACGAGCAGTACTTC